The clone carrying this TCR beta chain has ten or more counts. This sample is part of a study of early T cells in non-severe SARS-CoV-2 infection. MiXCR, applied by TCRdb to the 5' RACE reads, yields one record per CDR3 protein. Of over 90,000 distinct CDR3 sequences in the sample, 10% to 15% were seen once. The TCR sequence derives from an adult who was a healthcare worker with PCR-confirmed SARS-CoV-2 infection or an uninfected control (not recorded which). Sequenced material: whole blood.

CDR3 region: CASSVTPDTIYEQYF. The CDR3 nucleotides are TGTGCCAGCAGCGTAACTCCGGACACGATCTACGAGCAGTACTTC. The chain links TRBV9 to TRBJ2-7, with a possible D match to TRBD1 (5 bases). CDR1 SGDLS and CDR2 YYNGEE come from the germline V gene. Trimming stripped 1 base from V and 3 bases from J, with 14 bases between. The CDR3 loop spans 15 amino acids.